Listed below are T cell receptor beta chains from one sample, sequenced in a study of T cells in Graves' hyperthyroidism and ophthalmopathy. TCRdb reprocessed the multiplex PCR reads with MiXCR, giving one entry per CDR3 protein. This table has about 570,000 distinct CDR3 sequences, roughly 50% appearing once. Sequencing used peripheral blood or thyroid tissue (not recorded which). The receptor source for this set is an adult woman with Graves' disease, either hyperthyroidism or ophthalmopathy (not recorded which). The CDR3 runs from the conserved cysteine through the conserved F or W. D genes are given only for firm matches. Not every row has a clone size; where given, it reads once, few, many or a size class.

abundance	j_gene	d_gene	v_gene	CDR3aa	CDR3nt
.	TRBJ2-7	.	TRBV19	CASTGRSTYEQYF	TGTGCCAGTACCGGCAGGTCGACCTACGAGCAGTACTTC
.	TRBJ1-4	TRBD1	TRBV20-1	CSARVTGVDTTNEKLFF	TGCAGTGCTAGAGTTACAGGGGTGGATACAACTAATGAAAAACTGTTTTTT
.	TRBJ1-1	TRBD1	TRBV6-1	CASRVRQGRDTEAFF	TGTGCCAGCAGAGTCCGACAGGGGAGGGACACTGAAGCTTTCTTT
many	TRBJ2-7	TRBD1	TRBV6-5	CASRPRDRGLEYEQYF	TGTGCCAGCAGACCGAGGGACAGGGGCCTTGAGTACGAGCAGTACTTC
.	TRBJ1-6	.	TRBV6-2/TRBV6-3	CASSYSVDSSSYNSPLHF	TGTGCCAGCAGTTACTCGGTCGACAGTAGCTCCTATAATTCACCCCTCCACTTT
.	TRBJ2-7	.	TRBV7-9	CASKRPTGELSYEQYF	TGTGCCAGCAAGAGACCAACCGGGGAGCTGTCCTACGAGCAGTACTTC
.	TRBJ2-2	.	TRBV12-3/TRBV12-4	CASGPRAGNTGELFF	TGTGCCAGCGGCCCGCGGGCAGGGAACACCGGGGAGCTGTTTTTT
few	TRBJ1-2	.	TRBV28	CASSLRVRNYGYTF	TGTGCCAGCAGTTTAAGGGTTAGGAACTATGGCTACACCTTC
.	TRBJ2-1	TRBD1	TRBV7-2	CASSQDRGSNEQFF	TGTGCCAGCAGCCAGGACAGGGGAAGCAATGAGCAGTTCTTC
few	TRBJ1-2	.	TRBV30	CAWSGEGFAYGYTF	TGTGCCTGGAGTGGAGAGGGCTTCGCCTATGGCTACACCTTC
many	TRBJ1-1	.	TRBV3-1	CASSQEEGLNTEAFF	TGTGCCAGCAGCCAAGAAGAAGGGTTGAACACTGAAGCTTTCTTT
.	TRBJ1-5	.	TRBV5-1	CASSLEVGNNQPQHF	TGTGCCAGCAGCTTGGAGGTAGGGAACAATCAGCCCCAGCATTTT
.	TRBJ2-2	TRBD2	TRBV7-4	CASSLRLAGDTGELFF	TGTGCCAGCAGCTTGCGACTAGCGGGGGACACCGGGGAGCTGTTTTTT
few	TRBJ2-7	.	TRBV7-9	CASSSSDFGGDSSYEQYF	.
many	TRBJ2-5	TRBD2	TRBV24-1	CATSSVAGAETQYF	TGTGCCACCAGTTCGGTAGCGGGAGCAGAGACCCAGTACTTC
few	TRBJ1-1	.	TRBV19	CASMFGPNTEAFF	TGTGCCAGTATGTTTGGACCGAACACTGAAGCTTTCTTT
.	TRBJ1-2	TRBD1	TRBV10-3	CAIRLDRDGYTF	TGTGCCATCAGGCTTGACAGGGATGGCTACACCTTC
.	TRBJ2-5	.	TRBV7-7	CASSLEEGMMETQYF	TGTGCTAGCAGCTTGGAGGAGGGGATGATGGAGACCCAGTACTTC
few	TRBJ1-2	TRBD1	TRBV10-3	CASGTGNRNGYTF	TGTGCCAGCGGGACAGGGAATAGGAACGGCTACACCTTC
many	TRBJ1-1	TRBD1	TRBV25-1	CASSGWTGMNTEAFF	TGTGCCAGCAGCGGGTGGACAGGGATGAACACTGAAGCTTTCTTT
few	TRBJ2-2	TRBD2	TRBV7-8	CASSLLSGGNTGELFF	TGTGCCAGCAGCTTACTTAGCGGGGGGAACACCGGGGAGCTGTTTTTT
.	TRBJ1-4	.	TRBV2	CASSTGGEKLFF	TGTGCCAGCTCGACAGGAGGGGAAAAACTGTTTTTT
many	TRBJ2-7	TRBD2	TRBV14	CASSHSPGLGRPGQYF	TGTGCCAGCAGCCACAGTCCGGGACTAGGTCGTCCGGGGCAGTACTTC
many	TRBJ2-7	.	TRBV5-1	CASSSGVYEQYF	TGCGCCAGCAGCTCGGGAGTCTACGAGCAGTACTTC
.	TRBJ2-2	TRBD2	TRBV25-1	CASRRGTSGRYAGELFF	TGTGCCAGCAGGCGGGGGACTAGCGGGAGGTATGCCGGGGAGCTGTTTTTT
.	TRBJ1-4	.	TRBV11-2	CASSLTRVNEKLFF	TGTGCCAGCAGCTTGACCCGGGTTAATGAAAAACTGTTTTTT
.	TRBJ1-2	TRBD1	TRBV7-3	CASSRDRGGYTF	TGTGCCAGCAGCCGGGACAGGGGTGGCTACACCTTC
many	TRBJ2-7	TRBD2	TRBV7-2	CASSLGLASSYEQYF	TGTGCCAGCAGCTTAGGACTAGCTAGCTCCTACGAGCAGTACTTC
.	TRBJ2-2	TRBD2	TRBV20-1	CSATLRRESPF	TGCAGTGCCACTTTGCGGCGGGAGTCCCCTTTT
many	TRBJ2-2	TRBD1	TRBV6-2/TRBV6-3	CASRRTGYTGELFF	TGTGCCAGCAGGCGGACAGGATACACCGGGGAGCTGTTTTTT
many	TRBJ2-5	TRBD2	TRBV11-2	CASSSRGTSAETQYF	TGTGCCAGCAGCTCCCGGGGGACTAGCGCAGAGACCCAGTACTTC
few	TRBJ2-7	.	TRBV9	CASSVAGSGEQYF	TGTGCCAGCAGCGTAGCGGGATCGGGGGAGCAGTACTTC
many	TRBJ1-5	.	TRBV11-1	CASSLSGGRGQPQHF	TGTGCCAGCAGCCTTAGCGGGGGGCGCGGTCAGCCCCAGCATTTT
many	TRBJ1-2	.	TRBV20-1	CSARGQITGYTF	TGCAGTGCTAGAGGGCAAATTACTGGCTACACCTTC
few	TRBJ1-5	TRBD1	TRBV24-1	CATSDGPGQGAQPQHF	TGTGCCACCAGTGATGGCCCGGGACAGGGTGCGCAGCCCCAGCATTTT
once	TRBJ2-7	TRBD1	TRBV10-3	CAISELGQGASYEQYF	TGTGCCATCAGTGAGTTGGGACAGGGGGCATCCTACGAGCAGTACTTC
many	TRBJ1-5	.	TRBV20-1	CSASATLEGNQPQHF	TGCAGTGCCTCAGCGACCCTGGAAGGCAATCAGCCCCAGCATTTT
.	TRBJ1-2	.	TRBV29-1	CSVHQRGAGYGYTF	TGCAGCGTTCACCAGAGGGGGGCGGGCTATGGCTACACCTTC
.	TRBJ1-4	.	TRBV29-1	CSVEDPGSEKLFF	TGCAGCGTTGAAGACCCCGGGAGTGAAAAACTGTTTTTT
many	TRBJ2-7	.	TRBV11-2	CASSFRGDTRIEQYF	TGTGCCAGCAGCTTCCGGGGGGACACACGCATTGAGCAGTACTTC
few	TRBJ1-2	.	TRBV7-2	CASSLTQPRGYTF	TGTGCCAGCAGCCTGACCCAGCCCCGTGGCTACACCTTC
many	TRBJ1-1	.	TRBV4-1	CASSQGNGDTEAFF	TGCGCCAGCAGCCAAGGGAACGGGGACACTGAAGCTTTCTTT
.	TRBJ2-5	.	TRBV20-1	CSAPKVRGQPQYF	TGCAGTGCCCCGAAGGTCAGGGGTCAGCCCCAGTACTTC
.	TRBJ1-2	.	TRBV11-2	CASSLMTADYGYTF	TGTGCCAGCAGCTTAATGACAGCTGACTATGGCTACACCTTC
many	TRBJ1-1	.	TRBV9	CASSVGQVPTEAFF	TGTGCCAGCAGCGTAGGTCAGGTCCCCACTGAAGCTTTCTTT
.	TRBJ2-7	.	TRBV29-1	CSGTTGNTYEQYF	TGCAGTGGTACAACAGGGAACACCTACGAGCAGTACTTC
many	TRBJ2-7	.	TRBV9	CASSVVPSEAYEQYF	TGTGCCAGCAGCGTAGTACCTAGCGAGGCGTACGAGCAGTACTTC
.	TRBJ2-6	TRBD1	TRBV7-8	CASSLTGGSSGANVLTF	TGTGCCAGCAGCTTGACAGGGGGGAGCTCTGGGGCCAACGTCCTGACTTTC
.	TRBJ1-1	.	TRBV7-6	CASSPMTGYTEAFF	TGTGCCAGCAGCCCCATGACAGGATACACTGAAGCTTTCTTT
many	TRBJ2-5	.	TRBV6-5	CASNGPGRETQYF	TGTGCCAGCAACGGACCGGGCCGGGAGACCCAGTACTTC
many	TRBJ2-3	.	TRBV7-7	CASSLGQGDTQYF	TGTGCTAGCAGCTTAGGTCAAGGAGATACGCAGTATTTT
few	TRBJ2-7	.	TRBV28	CASSSNLQGLGYEQYF	TGTGCCAGCAGTTCAAATCTGCAGGGACTCGGCTACGAGCAGTACTTC
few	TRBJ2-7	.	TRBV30	CAWGNAYEQYF	TGTGCCTGGGGGAACGCCTACGAGCAGTACTTC
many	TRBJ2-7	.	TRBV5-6	CASSLARRDRSGSLWQYF	TGTGCCAGCAGCTTGGCCCGGCGGGATCGTTCGGGTTCCTTATGGCAGTACTTC
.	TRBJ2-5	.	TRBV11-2	CASSWGSYQETQYF	TGTGCCAGCAGCTGGGGCAGTTACCAAGAGACCCAGTACTTC
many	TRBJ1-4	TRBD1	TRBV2	CASTYFDRDEKLFF	TGTGCCAGCACTTATTTCGACAGGGACGAAAAACTGTTTTTT
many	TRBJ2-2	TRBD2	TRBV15	CATSRDQGSGNPNTGELFF	TGTGCCACCAGCAGAGATCAAGGTAGCGGGAACCCGAACACCGGGGAGCTGTTTTTT